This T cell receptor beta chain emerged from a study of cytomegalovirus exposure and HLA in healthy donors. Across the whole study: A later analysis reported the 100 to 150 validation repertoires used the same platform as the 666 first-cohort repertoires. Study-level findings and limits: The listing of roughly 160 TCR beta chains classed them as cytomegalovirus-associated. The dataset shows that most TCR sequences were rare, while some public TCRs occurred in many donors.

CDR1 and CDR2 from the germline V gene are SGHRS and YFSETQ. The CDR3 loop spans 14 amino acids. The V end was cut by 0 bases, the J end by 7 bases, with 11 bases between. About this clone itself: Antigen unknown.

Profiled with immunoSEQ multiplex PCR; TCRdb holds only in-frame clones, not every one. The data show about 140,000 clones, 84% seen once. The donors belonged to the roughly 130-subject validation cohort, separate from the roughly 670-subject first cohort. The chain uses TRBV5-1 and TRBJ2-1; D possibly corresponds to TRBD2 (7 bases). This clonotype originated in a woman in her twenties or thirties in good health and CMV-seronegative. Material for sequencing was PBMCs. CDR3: CASSLGGGQNEQFF. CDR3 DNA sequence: TGCGCCAGCAGCTTGGGGGGGGGACAAAATGAGCAGTTCTTC.